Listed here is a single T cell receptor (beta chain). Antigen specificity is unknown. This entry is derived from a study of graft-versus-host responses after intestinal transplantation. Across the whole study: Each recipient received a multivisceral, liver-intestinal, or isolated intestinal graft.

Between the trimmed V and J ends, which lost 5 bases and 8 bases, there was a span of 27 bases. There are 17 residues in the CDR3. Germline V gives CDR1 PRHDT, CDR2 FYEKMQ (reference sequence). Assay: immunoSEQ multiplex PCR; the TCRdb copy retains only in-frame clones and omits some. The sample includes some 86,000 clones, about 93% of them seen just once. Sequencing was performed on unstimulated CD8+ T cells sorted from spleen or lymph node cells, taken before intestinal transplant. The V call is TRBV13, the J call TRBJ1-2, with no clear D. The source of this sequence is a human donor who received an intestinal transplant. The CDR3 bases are TGTGCCAGCAGCCCCACCCCGCGCGGTATGGGGAAGGACGGCTACACCTTC. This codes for CASSPTPRGMGKDGYTF.